The following is a TCR beta chain sequence with its context. Its antigen remains unknown. Unique molecular identifiers tagged the TCRbeta library. TCRdb analysed the PCR reads with MiXCR anew, one entry per CDR3 protein. The repertoire consists of more than 300,000 distinct CDR3 sequences, with about a sixth occurring once and the leading ten covering roughly two fifths. The CDR3 covers 14 residues. Germline CDR1 reads KGHDR; CDR2 reads SFDVKD. Trimming pared 2 bases from V and 0 bases from J, leaving 4 bases between. The source of the sample is a study of T-cell reconstitution after alpha-beta-depleted transplantation in children. General study findings and limits: When one year had passed after transplant, most T-cell counts and diversity came from newly produced T cells.

The chain has TRBV24-1 and TRBJ1-5; D not certain. Source: PBMCs, mostly from graft donor cells, taken 360 days after TCRalphabeta/CD19-depleted stem cell transplant. This TCR came from a male patient aged 2 to 10 who had a stem cell transplant for acute lymphoblastic leukemia, so the T cells may come from the graft donor. Written as DNA, the CDR3 is TGTGCCACCAGTGATTCTATTAGCAATCAGCCCCAGCATTTT. Translation gives CATSDSISNQPQHF.